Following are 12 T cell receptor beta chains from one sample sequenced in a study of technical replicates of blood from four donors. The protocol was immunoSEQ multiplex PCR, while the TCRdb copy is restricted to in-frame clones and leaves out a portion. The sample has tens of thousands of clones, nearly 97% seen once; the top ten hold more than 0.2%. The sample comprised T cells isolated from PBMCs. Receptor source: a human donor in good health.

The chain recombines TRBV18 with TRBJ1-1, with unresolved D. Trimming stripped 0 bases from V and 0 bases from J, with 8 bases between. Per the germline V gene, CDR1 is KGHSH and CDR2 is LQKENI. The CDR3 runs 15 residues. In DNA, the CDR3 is TGTGCCAGCTCACCACCGGGAGTCGTGAACACTGAAGCTTTCTTT. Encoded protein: CASSPPGVVNTEAFF.

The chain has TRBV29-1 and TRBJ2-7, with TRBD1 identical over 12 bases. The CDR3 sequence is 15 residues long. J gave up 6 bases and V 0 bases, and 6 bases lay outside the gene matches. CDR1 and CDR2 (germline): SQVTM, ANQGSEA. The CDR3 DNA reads TGCAGCGTTGAAGATTTTGGGACAGGGGGCCGCGAGCAGTACTTC. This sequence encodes CSVEDFGTGGREQYF.

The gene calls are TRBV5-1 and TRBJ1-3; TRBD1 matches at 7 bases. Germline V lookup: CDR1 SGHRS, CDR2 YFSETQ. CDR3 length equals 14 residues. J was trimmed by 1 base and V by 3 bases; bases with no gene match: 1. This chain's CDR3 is CASSSGGSGNTIYF. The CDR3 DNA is TGCGCCAGCAGCTCAGGGGGGTCTGGAAACACCATATATTTT.

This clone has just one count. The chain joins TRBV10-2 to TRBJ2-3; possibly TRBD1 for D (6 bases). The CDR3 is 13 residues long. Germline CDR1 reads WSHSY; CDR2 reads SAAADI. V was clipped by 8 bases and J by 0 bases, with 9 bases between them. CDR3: CASRTESTDTQYF. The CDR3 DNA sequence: TGCGCCAGCCGGACAGAGAGCACAGATACGCAGTATTTT.

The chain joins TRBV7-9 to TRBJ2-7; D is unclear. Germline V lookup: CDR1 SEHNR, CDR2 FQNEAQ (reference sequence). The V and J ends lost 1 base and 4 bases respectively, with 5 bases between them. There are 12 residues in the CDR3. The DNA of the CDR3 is TGTGCCAGCAGCTTAGGCAGGTACGAGCAGTACTTC. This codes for CASSLGRYEQYF.

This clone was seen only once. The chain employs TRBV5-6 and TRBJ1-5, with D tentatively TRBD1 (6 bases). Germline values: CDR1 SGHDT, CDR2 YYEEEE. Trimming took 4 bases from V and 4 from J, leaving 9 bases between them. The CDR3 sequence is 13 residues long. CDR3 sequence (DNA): TGTGCCAGCAGCCTGGACAGAAATCAGCCCCAGCATTTT. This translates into CASSLDRNQPQHF.

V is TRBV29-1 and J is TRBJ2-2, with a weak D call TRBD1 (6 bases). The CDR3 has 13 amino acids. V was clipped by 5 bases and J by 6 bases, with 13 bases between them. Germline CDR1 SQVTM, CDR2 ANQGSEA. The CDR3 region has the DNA TGCAGCGTTTCCGGACAGTTCGCCGGGGAGCTGTTTTTT. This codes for CSVSGQFAGELFF.

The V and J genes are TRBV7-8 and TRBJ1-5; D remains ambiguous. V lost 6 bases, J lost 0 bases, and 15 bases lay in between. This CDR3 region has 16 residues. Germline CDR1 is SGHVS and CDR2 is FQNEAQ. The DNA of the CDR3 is TGTGCCAGCAGTCTCCGAGCAATAACTAGCAATCAGCCCCAGCATTTT. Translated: CASSLRAITSNQPQHF.

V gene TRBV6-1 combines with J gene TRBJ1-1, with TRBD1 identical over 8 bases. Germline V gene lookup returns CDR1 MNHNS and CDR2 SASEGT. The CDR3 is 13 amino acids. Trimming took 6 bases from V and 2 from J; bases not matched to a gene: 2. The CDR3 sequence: CASRQGVNTEAFF. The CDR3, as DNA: TGTGCCAGCAGACAGGGGGTTAACACTGAAGCTTTCTTT.

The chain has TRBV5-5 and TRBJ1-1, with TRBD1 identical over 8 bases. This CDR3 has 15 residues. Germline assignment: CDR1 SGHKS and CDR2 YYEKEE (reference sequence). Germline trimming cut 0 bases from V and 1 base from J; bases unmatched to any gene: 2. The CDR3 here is CASSLVDRGNTEAFF. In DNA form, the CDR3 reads TGTGCCAGCAGCTTGGTCGACAGGGGGAACACTGAAGCTTTCTTT.

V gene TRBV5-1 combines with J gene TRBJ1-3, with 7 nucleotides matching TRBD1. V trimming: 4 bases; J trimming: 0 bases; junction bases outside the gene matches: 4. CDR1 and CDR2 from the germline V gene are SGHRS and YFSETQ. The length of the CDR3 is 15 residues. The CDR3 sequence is CASSRQGVSGNTIYF. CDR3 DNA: TGCGCCAGCAGCCGACAGGGAGTCTCTGGAAACACCATATATTTT.

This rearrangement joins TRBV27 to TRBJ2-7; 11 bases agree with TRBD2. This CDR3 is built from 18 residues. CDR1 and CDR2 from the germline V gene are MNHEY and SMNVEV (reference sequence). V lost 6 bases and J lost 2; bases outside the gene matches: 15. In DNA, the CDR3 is TGTGCCAGCAGCCGGAAGGCACTAGCGGGAGTCCTAACCTACGAGCAGTACTTC. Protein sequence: CASSRKALAGVLTYEQYF.